The 12 T cell receptor beta chains below all came from one sample that was sequenced in a study of T cell clonality in common variable immunodeficiency. Findings and limits, study-wide: Common variable immunodeficiency TCR beta sequences reportedly had fewer deletions and N-nucleotide insertions.

Their antigens remain unidentified. Method: immunoSEQ multiplex PCR; TCRdb's copy keeps in-frame clones and lacks some. The profile covers tens of thousands of clones, none occurring a single time. Input material: peripheral blood mononuclear cells. All receptors come from a human donor with common variable immunodeficiency.

This clone appeared a few times. The CDR3 end falls 3 residues outside the read, so it is completed with the germline J gene. The V and J genes are TRBV19 and TRBJ2-7; D is unresolved. Between the trimmed V and J ends, which lost 5 bases and 0 bases, there was a span of 11 bases. Germline CDR1 is LNHDA and CDR2 is SQIVND (reference sequence). CDR3 length equals 14 residues. CDR3 DNA (partial): TGTGCCAGTAGTCTGTTAGTGAGCTCCTACGAG. Translation: CASSLLVSSYE. The entire CDR3 protein reads CASSLLVSSYEQYF.

This clone was seen ten or more times. The read terminates 3 residues before the CDR3 end, so the remaining end is supplied by the germline J gene. V gene TRBV20-1 combines with J gene TRBJ2-3; 10 bases are shared with TRBD2. This CDR3 has 17 residues. Per germline, CDR1 DFQATT and CDR2 SNEGSKA (reference sequence). With V trimmed by 0 bases and J by 6 bases, 12 bases remained unmatched. CDR3 in amino acids: CSARDRLERGGRDTQYF. Partial CDR3 DNA: TGCAGTGCTAGAGATCGGCTCGAGCGGGGGGGCCGGGATACG.

Points on this clone: The read halts 3 residues ahead of the CDR3 end, with the missing end drawn from the germline J gene. V is TRBV19 and J is TRBJ1-6; D may be TRBD1 (5 bases). V dropped 4 bases and J dropped 0 bases, with 13 bases sitting between them. CDR1 LNHDA and CDR2 SQIVND come from the germline V gene (reference sequence). The CDR3 has 17 amino acids. The CDR3 sequence: CASSTGPGSSYNSPLHF. The DNA read from the CDR3 is TGTGCCAGTAGTACGGGTCCAGGGAGCTCCTATAATTCACCC.

Concerning this clone itself: The sequenced fragment ends 3 residues before the CDR3 boundary, so the rest is inferred from the germline J gene. This rearrangement joins TRBV6-2 or TRBV6-3 to TRBJ2-3; 7 bases align to TRBD1. V shed 0 bases, J shed 3 bases, and the junction held 0 bases outside the gene matches. The CDR3 is 14 residues long. Per the germline V gene, CDR1 is MNHEY and CDR2 is SVGEGT. The DNA read from the CDR3 is TGTGCCAGCAGTTACTCGACAGGGACAGATACG. This translates into CASSYSTGTDT. The whole CDR3 sequence is CASSYSTGTDTQYF.

The table lists this clone with a few counts. The observed sequence ends 3 residues before the CDR3 terminus, with the missing tail filled in from the germline J gene. This chain joins TRBV18 and TRBJ2-1; the match to TRBD1 covers 9 bases. J lost 5 bases, V lost 10 bases, and 15 bases had no gene match. Germline assignment: CDR1 KGHSH and CDR2 LQKENI. This CDR3 is 16 amino acids long. CDR3 sequence: CATRKWDRVIHNEQFF. The DNA read from the CDR3 is TGTGCCACCCGAAAATGGGACAGGGTAATCCACAATGAG.

On this clone itself: The read comes to an end 3 residues before the CDR3 does, leaving the germline J gene to fill in the end. V is TRBV7-6 and J is TRBJ2-1, with D perhaps matching TRBD2 (6 bases). V gave up 1 base and J gave up 6 bases, with 16 bases separating them. This CDR3 comprises 16 residues. Germline V gene sequence: CDR1 SGHVS, CDR2 FNYEAQ. The CDR3 DNA, read in part, is TGTGCCAGCAGCTTAGGGGGGGACCCAGGGTCCAATGAG. This gives the protein CASSLGGDPGSNE. The whole CDR3 reads CASSLGGDPGSNEQFF.

This clone was counted many times. Sequencing ends 3 residues short of the CDR3 end; the germline J gene provides the rest. The gene calls are TRBV2 and TRBJ1-6; D is unclear. The ends were cut back, 6 bases at V and 5 bases at J, with 14 bases in the middle. Germline V lookup: CDR1 SNHLY, CDR2 FYNNEI. CDR3 length: 15 residues. CDR3 loop: CASSREAVDNSPLHF. The CDR3 bases that were read are TGTGCCAGCAGCCGAGAGGCAGTCGATAATTCACCC.

About this clone itself: From the germline J gene comes the end of the CDR3, since the read stops 3 residues before it. This chain uses TRBV18 with TRBJ1-2; D ambiguous. CDR3 length: 12 amino acids. The germline gives CDR1 KGHSH, CDR2 LQKENI. The CDR3 DNA, read in part, is TGTGCCAGCTCCCGGCGGGAGGGAGGC. Translated, it gives CASSRREGG. The full CDR3 is CASSRREGGYTF.

This clone has a handful of counts. The CDR3 is cut off 3 residues early in the read; its end comes from the germline J gene. This chain links TRBV20-1 with TRBJ2-7, with 7 bases identical to TRBD1. The junction had 8 bases not matched to a gene; V was cut back by 3 bases and J by 3 bases. CDR3 length: 14 residues. Germline V gene sequence: CDR1 DFQATT, CDR2 SNEGSKA (reference sequence). CDR3 DNA (partial): TGCAGTGCTAGCCGACAGGGTGAAATCTACGAG. Protein product: CSASRQGEIYE. The CDR3 in full is CSASRQGEIYEQYF.

This clone was seen ten or more times. The read halts 3 residues ahead of the CDR3 end, with the missing end drawn from the germline J gene. This chain links TRBV11-3 with TRBJ2-7, with 8 bases that match TRBD1. Germline V gene lookup returns CDR1 SGHNT and CDR2 YENEEA. J lost 5 bases, V lost 5 bases, and 8 bases had no gene match. The CDR3 contains 14 residues. CDR3 DNA (partial): TGTGCCAGCAGCATCGGGACAGGCCCCCACGAG. Residues: CASSIGTGPHE. The whole CDR3 region reads CASSIGTGPHEQYF.

This clone is medium-sized. Sequencing ends 3 residues short of the CDR3 end; the germline J gene provides the rest. J is TRBJ2-6 and V is TRBV2; TRBD2 is a possible D gene (6 bases). The CDR3 is made up of 15 amino acids. Trimming took 1 base from V and 2 from J, leaving 6 bases between them. Germline CDR1 and CDR2: SNHLY and FYNNEI. The CDR3 DNA, read in part, is TGTGCCAGCAGTGAAGGCGGGACTGGGGCCAACGTC. It specifies CASSEGGTGANV. The whole CDR3 region reads CASSEGGTGANVLTF.

As to this clone: The read is 3 residues too short to cover the CDR3 end, so that end is filled in from the germline J gene. The chain is built from TRBV7-2 and TRBJ2-1, with TRBD2 as a possible D gene (6 bases). The CDR3 loop spans 15 amino acids. Trimming removed 7 bases from V and 8 bases from J, with 21 bases in between. The germline V gene encodes CDR1 SGHTA and CDR2 FQGNSA. CDR3 bases read: TGTGCCAGCACCTTTGGGCCCCACTCTAGCGATGAG. Translation: CASTFGPHSSDE. The full-length CDR3 reads as CASTFGPHSSDEQFF.